This T cell receptor (beta chain) was sequenced during a study of T and B cells in COVID-19 patients (dated by TCRdb to the early 2020s). Describing the broader study: In this study, adaptive immunity was profiled in COVID-19 patients who either had active infection or had recovered, using TRB and IGH repertoire sequencing of peripheral blood. A couple of patients were included in both the recovered and active cohorts because samples were available from active disease and after recovery. An age-matched reference group of 39 healthy donors negative for COVID-19 antibodies served as the comparison for repertoire analyses. The recovered cohort had a median age of around 35 years, compared with approximately 70 years in the active-infection cohort. Comorbidities linked to unfavorable COVID-19 outcome were present in 18 of 20 patients in the active-infection cohort. In the active-infection cohort, about 65% of the roughly 20 patients were critically ill and required mechanical ventilation or ECMO. As many as 9 follow-up blood samples were taken per patient, and some of the samples covered different disease stages within the same individual. The repository of TCR and BCR sequences included over 55 time points from 35 to 45 patients, and more than 8.3 million TCR sequences were analysed. A recovered cohort comprised some 18 patients contributing some 22 samples, mostly after mild to moderate COVID-19 managed as outpatients. Broad study findings and their caveats: Few blood samples were available from mildly ill patients while symptoms were present or from severe cases at early time points. Prospective validation of the reported TCR clusters was stated to be required before clinical use. TRB repertoires were highly clonal in active COVID-19, whereas diversity and richness at recovery rose above healthy donor levels. A total of 2,000 to 2,500 exclusive TCR clusters, including approximately 30 low-pGen clusters, were found in the recovered cohort. The size of the cohort was considered insufficient for assessing HLA contributions to COVID-19 susceptibility or severity. Specific T cell subsets (CD4+/Treg/CD8+) and sorted SARS-CoV-2-responsive or tetramer+ T cells had not yet been sequenced, and the corresponding sequencing experiments were ongoing. TRBV/TRBJ gene usage was reported as strongly skewed in patients with COVID-19.

The CDR3 runs 16 residues from the cysteine to the phenylalanine. Only the CDR3 region is kept as DNA, spanning 48 bases read in frame from base 1. The CDR1 and CDR2 encoded by the germline V gene (reference sequence) are MNHEY and SMNVEV. V is trimmed back by 4 bases and J by 5 bases, and the junction contains 11 bases that no gene match accounts for. With regard to this clonotype: The antigen it recognizes is unknown. Qualities for individual bases were not recorded, and no much larger clone is one base off.

Genomic DNA extracted from blood was used in amounts of 250-500 ng for amplification of TRB repertoires. Sequencing instrument: Illumina MiSeq. Multiplex PCR with BIOMED2 TRB-A/B primer pools was used to amplify TRB rearrangements. Illumina-compatible adapters and 7-nucleotide sample barcodes were added to the amplicons in two consecutive PCRs. Phusion HS II polymerase was used for all library PCRs. The amplicons were purified from gel with the NucleoSpin Gel and PCR Clean-up kit, measured on Qubit, and combined at approximately 4 nM. Before Illumina next-generation sequencing, the quality of the amplicon pool was assessed on an Agilent 2100 Bioanalyzer. The paper's data handling went like this. MiXCR 3.0.8 with the default MiXCR reference library was used to annotate TRB rearrangements. Non-productive reads and sequences with fewer than 2 reads were excluded, and each unique CDR3 nucleotide sequence counted as one clone. Clonality, diversity, richness and V-J gene usage were calculated in R 3.5.1. TCR clustering by CDR3 similarity used GLIPH2, with generation probabilities calculated by OLGA. Only GLIPH2 clusters with at least four unique TCR clonotypes present in at least three individuals were retained. TCRdb's own reprocessing of the public reads used fastp at Q25 and MiXCR and kept productive beta chains. A single entry per CDR3 protein holds the most common genes and DNA from its merged rows. Clone size and V and J calls follow TCRdb, not the original study. In all, the sample holds some 8,900 distinct CDR3 sequences, and around 29% of those were seen once. 22% of the sample is in the top ten clones.

Sequenced: blood. This receptor was taken from a human donor who had recovered from COVID-19. Recombination joined TRBV27 with TRBJ2-5, with TRBD1 matching 9 junction bases. The CDR3 amino acid sequence is: CASSSRPDRGGETQYF. The DNA sequence is as follows: TGTGCCAGCAGTTCCCGCCCAGACAGGGGGGGGGAGACCCAGTACTTC.